These 9 T cell receptor beta chains were all obtained from the same sample, sequenced in a study of naive and memory T cell subsets. An equimolar mix of two oligonucleotides served as the beta constant-region primer for TRBC1 and TRBC2. TCRdb used MiXCR to reprocess the UMI-ligation and nested PCR reads, holding one entry per CDR3 protein. This sample has 120,000 to 150,000 distinct CDR3 sequences, with 15% to 20% found just once. Material for sequencing was naive CD4+ T cells from blood. The receptors come from a human donor in good health.

The V and J genes are TRBV19 and TRBJ2-1; 9 bases agree with TRBD2. V shed 4 bases, J shed 2 bases, and the junction held 3 bases outside the gene matches. The length of the CDR3 is 15 residues. The V gene's germline CDR1 is LNHDA and CDR2 SQIVND (reference sequence). This CDR3 reads CASSTVAGAYNEQFF. The CDR3 DNA sequence: TGTGCCAGTAGTACGGTAGCGGGGGCCTACAATGAGCAGTTCTTC.

This clonotype was seen many times. V is TRBV20-1 and J is TRBJ2-3, with 8 bases fitting TRBD2. Trimming took 4 bases from V and 5 from J; bases not matched to a gene: 5. Germline loops: CDR1 DFQATT, CDR2 SNEGSKA (reference sequence). The length of the CDR3 is 13 residues. The CDR3 nucleotides are TGCAGTGCTAAAGCGGGAGCGGGAGATACGCAGTATTTT. Amino acids: CSAKAGAGDTQYF.

This clonotype was counted between two and nine times. This chain connects TRBV10-3 to TRBJ1-3; no firm D call. The CDR3 sequence is 18 residues long. Germline lookup yields CDR1 ENHRY and CDR2 SYGVKD. V gave up 0 bases and J gave up 0 bases, with 15 bases separating them. DNA for the CDR3: TGTGCCATCAGTGAGTCGAACGTCTTCACGGCCTCTGGAAACACCATATATTTT. This codes for CAISESNVFTASGNTIYF.

The CDR3: CATLSLGGSSYEQYF. CDR3 nucleotide sequence: TGTGCCACGTTGTCCCTGGGTGGGAGCTCCTACGAGCAGTACTTC. The genes are TRBV6-5 and TRBJ2-7; D perhaps matches TRBD2 (5 bases). Looked up from germline, CDR1 is MNHEY and CDR2 is SVGAGI. V was trimmed by 10 bases and J by 0 bases, leaving 19 bases between them. CDR3 size: 15 residues.

This clonotype showed up just a few times. The chain combines TRBV7-9 with TRBJ2-5, with D possibly matching TRBD1 (6 bases). Trimming shortened V by 11 bases and J by 2 bases, and 15 bases separated the two germline ends. This CDR3 contains 13 residues. CDR1 and CDR2 from the germline V gene are SEHNR and FQNEAQ (reference sequence). DNA for the CDR3: TGTGCCGGCGACAGGCGAGGACAAGAGACCCAGTACTTC. Translated: CAGDRRGQETQYF.

This chain connects TRBV6-5 to TRBJ2-1; 8 bases map to TRBD1. This CDR3 spans 16 amino acids. The ends lost 0 bases at V and 4 bases at J; junction bases unmatched: 5. Looked up from germline, CDR1 is MNHEY and CDR2 is SVGAGI. The CDR3 bases are TGTGCCAGCAGTTACTCGCAGGACAGGGTTTACAATGAGCAGTTCTTC. Translating gives CASSYSQDRVYNEQFF.

V is TRBV10-3 and J is TRBJ2-7, with a possible D match to TRBD2 (6 bases). CDR1 is ENHRY, CDR2 SYGVKD, per germline. V gave up 3 bases and J gave up 2 bases, with 17 bases separating them. There are 16 residues in the CDR3. CDR3 bases: TGTGCCATCAGTGATCCGGGTGGTAGCGGTGCCTACGAGCAGTACTTC. Its translation is CAISDPGGSGAYEQYF.

The genes are TRBV19 and TRBJ1-1; no clear D gene. Germline V gene lookup returns CDR1 LNHDA and CDR2 SQIVND (reference sequence). The ends were cut back, 6 bases at V and 1 base at J, with 12 bases in the middle. The length of the CDR3 is 14 residues. CDR3 sequence: CASRPIGRNTEAFF. The CDR3 coding sequence is TGTGCCAGTAGACCCATCGGACGGAACACTGAAGCTTTCTTT.

In this sample, this clonotype turned up a few times. Written as DNA, the CDR3 is TGCGCCAGCAGCCAAGAACCGGGGGGTTTTTCTGGGGCCAACGTCCTGACTTTC. It encodes CASSQEPGGFSGANVLTF. The chain uses TRBV4-1 and TRBJ2-6; 7 bases map to TRBD2. CDR3 length equals 18 residues. Germline V lookup: CDR1 MGHRA, CDR2 YSYEKL. The trim removed 0 bases at V and 1 base at J, leaving 6 bases unmatched.